These T cell receptor beta chains were read from a single sample in a study of brain T cells in children with intractable seizures. Only in-frame clones appear in the TCRdb table, and some are missing; sequencing was by immunoSEQ multiplex PCR. Among over 95,000 clones listed, around 94% were seen once. Source: peripheral blood, taken at surgery. These receptors were collected from a boy under three years old with hemimegalencephaly and intractable seizures. The CDR3 runs from the conserved cysteine through the conserved F or W. A D gene is named only where the DNA matches it firmly. Part of the rows lack a size; the others show once, few, many or a class for expanded clones.

NA	TRBV5-1	TRBD2	TRBJ2-1	CASSLVGTSGSYNEQFF	TGCGCCAGCAGCTTGGTCGGGACTAGCGGGTCATACAATGAGCAGTTCTTC
NA	TRBV7-3	TRBD1	TRBJ1-1	CASSEGTGGTEAFF	TGTGCCAGCAGCGAAGGGACAGGGGGGACTGAAGCTTTCTTT
NA	TRBV7-6	NA	TRBJ2-3	CASSLVSGSQDTQYF	TGTGCCAGCAGCTTAGTTAGCGGTAGTCAAGATACGCAGTATTTT
NA	TRBV9	NA	TRBJ2-2	CASSATGNTGELFF	TGTGCCAGCAGCGCAACAGGGAACACCGGGGAGCTGTTTTTT
NA	TRBV14	TRBD1	TRBJ2-7	CASSQVGTGYSYEQYF	TGTGCCAGCAGCCAAGTAGGGACAGGGTATTCCTACGAGCAGTACTTC
NA	TRBV2	TRBD1	TRBJ2-5	CASSGQGVGTQYF	TGTGCCAGCAGTGGACAGGGGGTAGGGACCCAGTACTTC
NA	TRBV5-4	NA	TRBJ2-3	CASARGSRTDTQYF	TGTGCCAGCGCCCGGGGGAGTCGGACAGATACGCAGTATTTT
NA	TRBV18	NA	TRBJ1-2	CASSPKSNYGYTF	TGTGCCAGCTCACCGAAGAGCAACTATGGCTACACCTTC
NA	TRBV5-1	NA	TRBJ2-2	CASSSAGINTGELFF	TGCGCCAGCAGCTCCGCCGGTATCAACACCGGGGAGCTGTTTTTT
once	TRBV9	TRBD1	TRBJ2-7	CASSPSDRGGSYEQYF	TGTGCCAGCAGCCCATCGGACAGGGGAGGGTCCTACGAGCAGTACTTC
NA	TRBV5-1	TRBD1	TRBJ2-5	CASSPGGTGRETQYF	TGCGCCAGCAGCCCAGGTGGGACAGGGCGAGAGACCCAGTACTTC
NA	TRBV29-1	NA	TRBJ2-4	CSAGLLDIQYF	TGCAGCGCTGGACTGTTGGACATTCAGTACTTC
NA	TRBV27	NA	TRBJ1-6	CASSPGVIQYNSPLHF	TGTGCCAGCAGCCCAGGGGTTATTCAGTATAATTCACCCCTCCACTTT
NA	TRBV3-1/TRBV3-2	TRBD2	TRBJ2-2	CASSPWTSGRRAGELFF	TGTGCCAGCAGCCCCTGGACTAGCGGGAGAAGGGCCGGGGAGCTGTTTTTT
NA	TRBV10-2	NA	TRBJ2-3	CASSTLKGTDTQYF	TGCGCCAGCTCAACCCTAAAGGGCACAGATACGCAGTATTTT
few	TRBV27	NA	TRBJ1-5	CASSYRGQPQHF	TGTGCCAGCAGTTATAGGGGTCAGCCCCAGCATTTT
NA	TRBV11-2	NA	TRBJ2-3	CASSLVGADTDTQYF	TGTGCCAGCAGCTTAGTTGGAGCGGACACAGATACGCAGTATTTT
NA	TRBV3-1/TRBV3-2	TRBD1	TRBJ1-3	CASGRTGGSSGNTIYF	TGTGCCAGCGGACGGACAGGTGGCAGCTCTGGAAACACCATATATTTT
NA	TRBV29-1	NA	TRBJ2-3	CSVALRLGRDTQYF	TGCAGCGTTGCCCTTAGATTAGGTAGAGATACGCAGTATTTT
once	TRBV5-6	NA	TRBJ1-3	CASLASVGFSGNTIYF	TGTGCCAGCCTAGCTTCTGTAGGTTTCTCTGGAAACACCATATATTTT
NA	TRBV28	NA	TRBJ2-1	CASSFARPYNEQFF	TGTGCCAGCAGTTTCGCGCGACCATACAATGAGCAGTTCTTC
NA	TRBV29-1	TRBD1	TRBJ2-3	CSAQQGWTDTQYF	TGCAGCGCGCAACAGGGGTGGACAGATACGCAGTATTTT
NA	TRBV19	NA	TRBJ1-1	CASSIGRHVEAFF	TGTGCCAGTAGTATAGGTCGACACGTGGAAGCTTTCTTT
NA	TRBV18	NA	TRBJ2-1	CASTRFNDYNEQFF	TGTGCCAGCACTCGGTTTAACGATTACAATGAGCAGTTCTTC
NA	TRBV4-2	TRBD2	TRBJ2-3	CASSQASGQADTQYF	TGTGCCAGCAGCCAAGCTAGCGGGCAAGCAGATACGCAGTATTTT
NA	TRBV11-1	NA	TRBJ1-6	CASSRTSSYNSPLHF	TGTGCCAGCAGCCGCACCAGCTCCTATAATTCACCCCTCCACTTT
NA	TRBV5-4	NA	TRBJ1-1	CASSLGTATAFF	TGTGCCAGCAGCTTGGGGACCGCTACGGCTTTCTTT
NA	TRBV3-1/TRBV3-2	NA	TRBJ2-7	CASRRTQGYCLYEQYF	TGTGCCAGCAGGCGTACACAGGGTTATTGCCTTTACGAGCAGTACTTC
NA	TRBV3-1/TRBV3-2	TRBD2	TRBJ2-3	CASSPLAGRTDTQYF	TGTGCCAGCAGCCCGTTAGCGGGAAGGACAGATACGCAGTATTTT
NA	TRBV2	TRBD1	TRBJ1-6	CASSRDSRATLHF	TGTGCCAGCAGCAGGGACAGCCGAGCCACCCTCCACTTT
NA	TRBV29-1	NA	TRBJ2-7	CSVAGSYEQYF	TGCAGCGTTGCAGGGTCCTACGAGCAGTACTTC
NA	TRBV28	TRBD1	TRBJ1-1	CASSPPGTVSEAFF	TGTGCCAGCAGTCCACCAGGGACAGTCTCTGAAGCTTTCTTT
NA	TRBV9	NA	TRBJ2-7	CASSVVGSSYEQYF	TGTGCCAGCAGCGTCGTCGGAAGCTCCTACGAGCAGTACTTC
NA	TRBV11-3	NA	TRBJ2-3	CASSSHTDTQYF	TGTGCCAGCAGCTCACACACAGATACGCAGTATTTT
once	TRBV27	NA	TRBJ1-5	CASSPGYSNQPQHF	TGTGCCAGCAGCCCAGGGTATAGCAATCAGCCCCAGCATTTT
NA	TRBV4-1	TRBD1	TRBJ1-6	CASSQETGGYSPLHF	TGCGCCAGCAGCCAAGAAACAGGGGGCTATTCACCCCTCCACTTT
NA	TRBV28	TRBD1	TRBJ2-3	CASSSTMGRGRWDTQYF	TGTGCCAGCAGTTCCACAATGGGCAGGGGGCGCTGGGATACGCAGTATTTT
NA	TRBV7-2	TRBD2	TRBJ2-1	CASSLTSGIYNEQFF	TGTGCCAGCAGCTTGACTAGCGGGATTTACAATGAGCAGTTCTTC
NA	TRBV5-1	NA	TRBJ2-3	CASSPLGVTDTQYF	TGCGCCAGCAGCCCCCTGGGGGTCACAGATACGCAGTATTTT
once	TRBV18	NA	TRBJ1-2	CASSPQAGWGYTF	TGTGCCAGCTCACCGCAGGCAGGTTGGGGTTACACCTTC
NA	TRBV6-5	TRBD1	TRBJ1-6	CASSRRDRDNSPLHF	TGTGCCAGCAGCCGAAGGGACAGAGATAATTCACCCCTCCACTTT
NA	TRBV27	TRBD1	TRBJ2-1	CASSSVDRGRLLYGDEQFF	TGTGCCAGCAGTTCTGTGGACAGGGGCCGCCTTCTCTACGGCGATGAGCAGTTCTTC
NA	TRBV27	NA	TRBJ1-5	CASSNRGNQPQHF	TGTGCCAGCAGCAACAGAGGAAATCAGCCCCAGCATTTT
once	TRBV28	NA	TRBJ1-5	CASNFGVGQPQHF	TGTGCCAGCAATTTTGGGGTCGGGCAGCCCCAGCATTTT
NA	TRBV3-1/TRBV3-2	NA	TRBJ2-5	CASSQVRPAAETQYF	TGTGCCAGCAGCCAAGTGCGCCCAGCGGCAGAGACCCAGTACTTC
NA	TRBV27	TRBD1	TRBJ2-1	CASSLFRGLLNEQFF	TGTGCCAGCAGTTTATTCAGGGGGCTACTCAATGAGCAGTTCTTC
NA	TRBV7-2	NA	TRBJ2-1	CASSFGPSYNEQFF	TGTGCCAGCAGCTTCGGGCCTTCTTACAATGAGCAGTTCTTC
NA	TRBV7-9	NA	TRBJ2-3	CASSSHRNGAASTDTQYF	TGTGCCAGCAGCTCACACCGTAACGGGGCGGCGAGCACAGATACGCAGTATTTT
NA	TRBV11-1	TRBD2	TRBJ2-7	CASSPTSGRAYYEQYF	TGTGCCAGCAGCCCAACTAGCGGGAGGGCCTACTACGAGCAGTACTTC
NA	TRBV4-1	TRBD1	TRBJ2-7	CASSQDRGSIYEQYF	TGCGCCAGCAGCCAAGACAGGGGGTCGATCTACGAGCAGTACTTC
NA	TRBV11-3	NA	TRBJ2-3	CASRTTGSSTDTQYF	TGTGCCAGCAGGACAACCGGGTCTAGCACAGATACGCAGTATTTT
NA	TRBV2	NA	TRBJ1-3	CASSETPDDSSSGNTIYF	TGTGCCAGCAGTGAAACCCCAGATGACAGTAGCTCTGGAAACACCATATATTTT
NA	TRBV13	TRBD1	TRBJ2-7	CASSLFRGQGSSYEQYF	TGTGCCAGCAGCTTATTCAGGGGACAGGGTAGCTCCTACGAGCAGTACTTC